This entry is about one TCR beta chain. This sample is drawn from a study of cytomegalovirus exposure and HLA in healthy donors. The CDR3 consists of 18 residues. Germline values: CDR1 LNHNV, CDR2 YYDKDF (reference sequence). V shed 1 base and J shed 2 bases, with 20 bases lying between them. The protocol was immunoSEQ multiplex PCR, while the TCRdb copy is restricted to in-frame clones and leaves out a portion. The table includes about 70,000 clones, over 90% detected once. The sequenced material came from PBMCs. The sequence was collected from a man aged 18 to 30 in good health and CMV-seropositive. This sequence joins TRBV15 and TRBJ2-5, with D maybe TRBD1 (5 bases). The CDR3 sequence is CATSRGGLGRASQETQYF. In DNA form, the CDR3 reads TGTGCCACCAGCAGAGGAGGCCTGGGCAGGGCGTCTCAAGAGACCCAGTACTTC.